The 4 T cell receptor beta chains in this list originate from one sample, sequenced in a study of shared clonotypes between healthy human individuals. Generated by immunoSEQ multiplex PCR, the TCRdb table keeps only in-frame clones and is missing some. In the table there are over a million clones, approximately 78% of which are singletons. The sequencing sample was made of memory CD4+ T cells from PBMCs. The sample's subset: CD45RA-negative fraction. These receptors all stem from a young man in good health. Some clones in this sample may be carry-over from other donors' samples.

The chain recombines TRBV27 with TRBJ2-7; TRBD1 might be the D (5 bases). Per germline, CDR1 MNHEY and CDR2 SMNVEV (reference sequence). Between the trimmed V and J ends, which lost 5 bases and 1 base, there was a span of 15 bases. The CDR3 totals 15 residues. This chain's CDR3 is CASSINTGSSYEQYF. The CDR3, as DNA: TGTGCCAGCAGTATCAACACAGGATCTTCCTACGAGCAGTACTTC.

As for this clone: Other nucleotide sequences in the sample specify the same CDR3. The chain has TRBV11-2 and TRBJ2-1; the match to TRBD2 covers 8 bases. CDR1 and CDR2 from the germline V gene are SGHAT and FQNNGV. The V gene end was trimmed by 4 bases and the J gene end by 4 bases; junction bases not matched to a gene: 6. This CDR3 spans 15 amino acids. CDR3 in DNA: TGTGCCAGCAGCTCAGGGACTAGTGGGTACAATGAGCAGTTCTTC. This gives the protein CASSSGTSGYNEQFF.

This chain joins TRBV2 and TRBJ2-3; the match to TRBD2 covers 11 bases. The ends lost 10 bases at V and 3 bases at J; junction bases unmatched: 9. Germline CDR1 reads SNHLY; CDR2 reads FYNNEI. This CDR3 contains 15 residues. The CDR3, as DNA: TGTGCCACCACGATAGCGGGAGGGGGTACAGATACGCAGTATTTT. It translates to CATTIAGGGTDTQYF.

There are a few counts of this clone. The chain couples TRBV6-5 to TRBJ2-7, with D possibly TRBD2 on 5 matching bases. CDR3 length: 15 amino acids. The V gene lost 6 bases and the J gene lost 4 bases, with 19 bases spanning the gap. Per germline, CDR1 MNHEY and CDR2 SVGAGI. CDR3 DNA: TGTGCCAGCAGGCCCCGGGGTGCAATAACGTACGAGCAGTACTTC. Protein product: CASRPRGAITYEQYF.